One and the same sample provided the 14 T cell receptor beta chains below, sequenced in a study of regulatory T cells in long-lasting Graves disease. Through Arm-PCR of CDR3 regions and iRepertoire HTBI primers, TCR beta libraries were built. Using its own MiXCR run on the multiplex PCR reads, TCRdb lists one record per CDR3 protein. The table records about 470,000 distinct CDR3 sequences, around a fifth of them present only once. Time point reported: persistent/refractory GD, antithyroid drugs over 5 years with positive TRAb. PBMC-derived RNA was used for the TCR library. Here the sequenced sample was peripheral blood mononuclear cells (PBMCs), taken when the disease was refractory, from a patient treated with antithyroid drugs. These receptors all come from a female donor with Graves disease.

The chain joins TRBV12-5 to TRBJ2-2; TRBD2 agrees at 7 bases. Looked up from germline, CDR1 is LGHNT and CDR2 is FRNRAP. This CDR3 has 21 residues. With 0 bases clipped from V and 2 bases from J, the junction kept 18 bases outside the gene matches. CDR3 in DNA: TGTGCTAGTGGTTTGGTTCCCCCTTCTTATGGGGGGGTAAGTAACACCGGGGAGCTGTTTTTT. This sequence encodes CASGLVPPSYGGVSNTGELFF.

In its sample, this clonotype was seen a few times. This rearrangement joins TRBV6-5 to TRBJ2-7; unclear D gene. The CDR3 extends over 14 amino acids. CDR1 is MNHEY and CDR2 is SVGAGI in the germline V gene. Trimming took off 0 bases at V and 3 bases at J, with 9 bases between the two ends. CDR3 loop: CASSYSKGIYEQYF. The CDR3, as DNA: TGTGCCAGCAGTTACTCGAAAGGGATCTACGAGCAGTACTTC.

This clonotype has only a few counts. J is TRBJ1-1 and V is TRBV19; weak D call: TRBD1 (5 bases). With 9 bases removed from V and 4 bases from J, the gap between germline ends came to 15 bases. In germline, CDR1 is LNHDA, CDR2 SQIVND (reference sequence). CDR3 size: 13 residues. Written as DNA, the CDR3 is TGTGCCAGCCAGTGGGGGGTGGGCACTGAAGCTTTCTTT. Residues: CASQWGVGTEAFF.

This clonotype was seen more than once but under ten times. The V and J genes are TRBV6-1 and TRBJ2-7, with TRBD2 matching over 15 bases. CDR1 and CDR2 from the germline V gene are MNHNS and SASEGT. V trimming: 5 bases; J trimming: 1 base; junction bases outside the gene matches: 15. CDR3 length: 20 residues. CDR3 sequence reads: CASSIPGTSGGPYLSYEQYF. The CDR3 DNA follows: TGTGCCAGCAGTATACCCGGGACTAGCGGGGGGCCCTACTTATCCTACGAGCAGTACTTC.

This clonotype was recorded a few times. This sequence joins TRBV7-2 and TRBJ1-6; D gene ambiguous. CDR3 size: 15 residues. Per germline, CDR1 SGHTA and CDR2 FQGNSA. Trimming took 7 bases from V and 7 from J, leaving 17 bases between them. CDR3 DNA: TGTGCCAGCACCCCGGGGATCAGTGCGAATTCACCCCTCCACTTT. It yields the protein CASTPGISANSPLHF.

This clonotype has a count of ten or more. This rearrangement joins TRBV2 to TRBJ2-2; 7 bases fit TRBD2. Germline loops: CDR1 SNHLY, CDR2 FYNNEI. The CDR3 spans 14 residues. V shed 0 bases and J 5 bases; nucleotides not matched to a gene: 0. The CDR3 is CASSEAGGTGELFF. The CDR3 nucleotides read TGTGCCAGCAGTGAAGCGGGAGGGACCGGGGAGCTGTTTTTT.

Regarding this clonotype: Possible read error: a much larger clone is one base away. This chain uses TRBV20-1 with TRBJ2-7; TRBD1 is a possible D gene (5 bases). Germline CDR1 and CDR2: DFQATT and SNEGSKA (reference sequence). This CDR3 is built from 13 residues. Trimming stripped 3 bases from V and 0 bases from J, with 9 bases between. The CDR3 DNA is TGCAGTGCTAGTACAGGCGCCTCCTACGAGCAGTACTTC. It encodes CSASTGASYEQYF.

A few counts support this clonotype. The CDR3 bases are TGTGCCAGCAGTTTCTGGGGGGGTGAGCAGTTCTTC. Translating gives CASSFWGGEQFF. The rearrangement uses TRBV12-3 or TRBV12-4 and TRBJ2-1, with TRBD2 matching over 7 bases. The V gene end was trimmed by 3 bases and the J gene end by 9 bases; junction bases not matched to a gene: 2. The CDR3 consists of 12 residues.

This clonotype occurred many times. The chain has TRBV6-5 and TRBJ2-7; a weak D match, TRBD1 (6 bases). V was clipped by 2 bases and J by 2 bases, with 10 bases between them. Germline CDR1 and CDR2: MNHEY and SVGAGI. The length of the CDR3 is 14 residues. The CDR3 coding sequence is TGTGCCAGCAGTTACGGGGACAACCCCTACGAGCAGTACTTC. Amino acids: CASSYGDNPYEQYF.

This clonotype was seen many times. The J gene is TRBJ2-7, the V gene TRBV2; D gene ambiguous. The CDR3 runs 12 residues. Germline CDR1 is SNHLY and CDR2 is FYNNEI. With 2 bases removed from V and 5 bases from J, the gap between germline ends came to 7 bases. The CDR3 coding sequence is TGTGCCAGCAGTGAATCTGGGAACGAGCAGTACTTC. Translated: CASSESGNEQYF.

This clonotype was counted many times. The rearrangement joins TRBV20-1 to TRBJ2-7, with 11 bases fitting TRBD2. Per the germline V gene, CDR1 is DFQATT and CDR2 is SNEGSKA (reference sequence). The CDR3 has 15 amino acids. V dropped 6 bases and J dropped 0; count of bases not matched to a gene: 7. The CDR3 reads CSAVETSGNSYEQYF. In nucleotides, the CDR3 is TGCAGTGCAGTCGAGACTAGCGGGAACTCCTACGAGCAGTACTTC.

This clonotype showed up many times. This chain joins TRBV28 and TRBJ1-6; 7 bases line up with TRBD1. This CDR3 spans 18 amino acids. CDR1 is MDHEN, CDR2 SYDVKM, per germline. Trimming removed 5 bases from V and 7 bases from J; junction bases left unmatched: 17. The DNA for the CDR3 is TGTGCCAGCAGTCCCAGTACCCACCGACAGGGAATAAATTCACCCCTCCACTTT. This gives the protein CASSPSTHRQGINSPLHF. Variable domain in full (rest from reference TRBV28 and TRBJ1-6): DVKVTQSSRYLVKRTGEKVFLECVQDMDHENMFWYRQDPGLGLRLIYFSYDVKMKEKGDIPEGYSVSREKKERFSLILESASTNQTSMYLCASSPSTHRQGINSPLHFGNGTRLTVT.

This clonotype turned up a few times. This chain connects TRBV25-1 to TRBJ2-1, with 8 bases fitting TRBD1. The CDR3 loop spans 18 amino acids. CDR1 and CDR2 (germline): MGHDK, SYGVNS. V lost 4 bases, J lost 4 bases, and 15 bases stayed unmatched. This chain's CDR3 is CASSGPRDQGATYNEQFF. The CDR3 DNA reads as TGTGCCAGCAGTGGACCTAGGGATCAGGGGGCGACTTACAATGAGCAGTTCTTC.

V usage is TRBV7-8 and J usage is TRBJ1-6; D unclear. The CDR3 is 16 residues long. Germline lookup yields CDR1 SGHVS and CDR2 FQNEAQ. Trimming pared 5 bases from V and 0 bases from J, leaving 11 bases between. The CDR3 loop is CASSTQLSSYNSPLHF. The CDR3 coding sequence is TGTGCCAGCAGCACACAGTTAAGCTCCTATAATTCACCCCTCCACTTT.